Listed here is a single TCR beta chain. Germline CDR1 is SGHRS and CDR2 is YFSETQ. V lost 4 bases and J 4 bases, leaving 13 bases between the germline ends. CDR3 length equals 14 residues. Sequencing was performed with immunoSEQ multiplex PCR; in TCRdb, only in-frame clones are kept and a portion is missing. The repertoire holds some 2.4 million clones, with 93% as singletons. These data are taken from a study of shared clonotypes between healthy human individuals. The V gene is TRBV5-1, the J gene TRBJ2-3; TRBD2 is a possible D gene (5 bases). The TCR sequence derives from a man between 18 and 35 years old in good health. Some clones in this sample may be carry-over from other donors' samples. The specimen was naive CD4+ T cells from PBMCs. The subset here: CD45RA+ positively selected. The CDR3 DNA reads TGCGCCAGCAGCACCTCCGGGGTCCCAGATACGCAGTATTTT. Translation: CASSTSGVPDTQYF.